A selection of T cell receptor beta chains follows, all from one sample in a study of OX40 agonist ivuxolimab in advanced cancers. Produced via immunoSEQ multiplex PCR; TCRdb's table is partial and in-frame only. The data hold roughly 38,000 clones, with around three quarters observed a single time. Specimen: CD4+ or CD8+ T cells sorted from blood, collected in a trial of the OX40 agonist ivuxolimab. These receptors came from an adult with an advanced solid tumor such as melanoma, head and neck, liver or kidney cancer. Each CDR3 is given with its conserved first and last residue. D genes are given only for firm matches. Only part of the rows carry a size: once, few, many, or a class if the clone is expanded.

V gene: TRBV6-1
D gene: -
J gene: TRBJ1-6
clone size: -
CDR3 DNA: TGTGCCAGCAGTCCGCCTGGGAATTCACCCCTCCACTTT
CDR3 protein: CASSPPGNSPLHF

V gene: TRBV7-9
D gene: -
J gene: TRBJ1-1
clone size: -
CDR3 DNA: TGTGCCAGCAGCTTAGGGGGGCAGCAAGCTTTCTTT
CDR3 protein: CASSLGGQQAFF

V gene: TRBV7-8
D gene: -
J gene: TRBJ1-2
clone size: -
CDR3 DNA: TGTGCCAGCAGCTTAGAGCCCCTTGATGGCTACACCTTC
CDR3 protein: CASSLEPLDGYTF

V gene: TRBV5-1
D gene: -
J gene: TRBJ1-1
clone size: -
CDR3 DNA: TGCGCCAGCAGCTTGAGTGGCAGGGACGAAACTGAAGCTTTCTTT
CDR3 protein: CASSLSGRDETEAFF

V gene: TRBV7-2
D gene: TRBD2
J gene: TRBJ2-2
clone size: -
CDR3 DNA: TGTGCCAGCAGCACCCTCGGAGCGGGGGCCATCACCGGGGAGCTGTTTTTT
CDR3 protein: CASSTLGAGAITGELFF

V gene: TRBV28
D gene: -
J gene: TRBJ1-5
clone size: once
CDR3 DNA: TGTGCCAGCACCACTCTGACAATTAGCAATCAGCCCCAGCATTTT
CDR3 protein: CASTTLTISNQPQHF

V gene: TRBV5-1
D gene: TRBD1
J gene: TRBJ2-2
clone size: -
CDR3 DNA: TGCGCCAGCAGCCAGGGGGACAGTACCGGGGAGCTGTTTTTT
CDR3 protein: CASSQGDSTGELFF

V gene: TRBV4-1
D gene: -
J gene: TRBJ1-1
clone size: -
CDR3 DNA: TGCGCCAGCAGCCAAGCGATGGAAATGGGGACTGAAGCTTTCTTT
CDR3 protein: CASSQAMEMGTEAFF

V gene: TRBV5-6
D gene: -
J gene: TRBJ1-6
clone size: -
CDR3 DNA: TGTGCCAGCAGCTTTTTTAGTGTGGGATCCTATAATTCACCCCTCCACTTT
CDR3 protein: CASSFFSVGSYNSPLHF

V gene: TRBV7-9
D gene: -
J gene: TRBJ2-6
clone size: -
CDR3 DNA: TGTGCCAGCAGGGCTCCTGGGGCCAACGTCCTGACTTTC
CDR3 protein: CASRAPGANVLTF

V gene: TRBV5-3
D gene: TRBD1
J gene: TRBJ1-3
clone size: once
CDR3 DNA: TGTGCCAGAAGCGACAGGGTTTCAGGAAACACCATATATTTT
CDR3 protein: CARSDRVSGNTIYF

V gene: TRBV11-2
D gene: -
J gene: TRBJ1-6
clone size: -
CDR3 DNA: TGTGCCAGCAGCTTTGGCTCTCAGGACTATAATTCACCCCTCCACTTT
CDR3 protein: CASSFGSQDYNSPLHF

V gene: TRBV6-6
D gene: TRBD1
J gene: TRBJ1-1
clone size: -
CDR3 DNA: TGTGCCAGCAGCCCTCCGGACAGGGGGGCGGCTGAAGCTTTCTTT
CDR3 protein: CASSPPDRGAAEAFF

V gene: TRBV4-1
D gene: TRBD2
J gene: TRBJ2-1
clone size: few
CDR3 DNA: TGCGCCAGCAGCCCAACCGATACTAGCGGAGTCTCCTACAATGAGCAGTTCTTC
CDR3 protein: CASSPTDTSGVSYNEQFF

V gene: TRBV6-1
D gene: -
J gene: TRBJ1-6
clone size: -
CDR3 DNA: TGTGCCAGCAGTGAACTGGACGGTGCGCTATATAATTCACCCCTCCACTTT
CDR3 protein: CASSELDGALYNSPLHF

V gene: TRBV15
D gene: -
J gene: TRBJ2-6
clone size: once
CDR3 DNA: TGTGCCACCAGCAGAGATGGGGGGGGCAGCTCTGGGGCCAACGTCCTGACTTTC
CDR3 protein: CATSRDGGGSSGANVLTF

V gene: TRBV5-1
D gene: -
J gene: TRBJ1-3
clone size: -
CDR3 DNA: TGCGCCAGCGGTGGGGACGGATACTCTGGAAACACCATATATTTT
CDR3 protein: CASGGDGYSGNTIYF

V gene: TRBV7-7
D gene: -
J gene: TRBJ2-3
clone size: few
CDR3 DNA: TGTGCCAGCAGCTTATTAATGCAAGATACGCAGTATTTT
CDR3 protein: CASSLLMQDTQYF

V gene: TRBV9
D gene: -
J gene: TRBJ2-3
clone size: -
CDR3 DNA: TGTGCCAGCAGCTCTAACAGCTATACGCAGTATTTT
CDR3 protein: CASSSNSYTQYF

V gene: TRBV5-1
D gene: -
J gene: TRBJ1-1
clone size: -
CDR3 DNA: TGCGCCAGCAGCACGGCCGGGACTCCTCATATGGGAGCTTTCTTT
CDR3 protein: CASSTAGTPHMGAFF

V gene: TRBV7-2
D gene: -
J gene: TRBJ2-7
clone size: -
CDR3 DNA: TGTGCCAGCAGCTTAATGTACGAGCAGTACTTC
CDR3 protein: CASSLMYEQYF

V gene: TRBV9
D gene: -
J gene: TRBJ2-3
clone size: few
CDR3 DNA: TGTGCCAGCAGCGTCCAGGGCTCAGATACGCAGTATTTT
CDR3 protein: CASSVQGSDTQYF

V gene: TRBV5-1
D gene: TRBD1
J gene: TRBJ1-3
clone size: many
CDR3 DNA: TGCGCCAGCAGCATCGGGACAGGGCAAAACACCATATATTTT
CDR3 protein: CASSIGTGQNTIYF

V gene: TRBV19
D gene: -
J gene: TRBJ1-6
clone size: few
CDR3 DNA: TGTGCCAGTAGTATAGGAAGAGGGGATAATTCACCCCTCCACTTT
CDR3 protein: CASSIGRGDNSPLHF

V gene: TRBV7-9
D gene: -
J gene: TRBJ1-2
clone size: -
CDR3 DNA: TGTGCCAGCACCCGGCGGGGTGGGACGTCTGGCTACACCTTC
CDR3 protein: CASTRRGGTSGYTF

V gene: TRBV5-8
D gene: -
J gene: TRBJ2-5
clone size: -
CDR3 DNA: TGTGCCAGCAGCTTGGCTGGGAATCGTGGGACCCAGTACTTC
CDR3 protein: CASSLAGNRGTQYF

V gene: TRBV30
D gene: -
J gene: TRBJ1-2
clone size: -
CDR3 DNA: TGTGCCTGTTACGAGTGGGATGGCTACACCTTC
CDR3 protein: CACYEWDGYTF

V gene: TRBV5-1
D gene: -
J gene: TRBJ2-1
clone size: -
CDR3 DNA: TGCGCCAGCGCCTTACGACTTCTAGATAACAATGAGCAGTTCTTC
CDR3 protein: CASALRLLDNNEQFF

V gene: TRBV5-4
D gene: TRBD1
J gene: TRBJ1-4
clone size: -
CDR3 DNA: TGTGCCAGCAGCAGGGGACAGTTGGAAGAAAAACTGTTTTTT
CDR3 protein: CASSRGQLEEKLFF

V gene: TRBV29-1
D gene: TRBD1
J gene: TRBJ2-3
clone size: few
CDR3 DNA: TGCAGCACCGGACAGGGACGTAGCACAGATACGCAGTATTTT
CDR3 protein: CSTGQGRSTDTQYF

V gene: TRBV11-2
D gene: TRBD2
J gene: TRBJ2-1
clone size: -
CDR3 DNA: TGTGCCAGCGCCCAGCGGGGGGCCCACAATGAGCAGTTCTTC
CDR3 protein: CASAQRGAHNEQFF

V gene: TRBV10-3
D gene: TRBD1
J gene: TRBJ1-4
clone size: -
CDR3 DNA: TGTGCCATCAGCGAGGGACAGTTCAATGAAAAACTGTTTTTT
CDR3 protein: CAISEGQFNEKLFF

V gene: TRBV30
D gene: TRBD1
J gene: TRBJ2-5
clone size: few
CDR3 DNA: TGTGCCTCCGAAAGCAGGGGGCAAGAGACCCAGTACTTC
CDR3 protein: CASESRGQETQYF

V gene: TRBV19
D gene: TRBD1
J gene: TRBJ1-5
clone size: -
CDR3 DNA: TGTGCTTCACGGGACAGGGCTTATAGCAATCAGCCCCAGCATTTT
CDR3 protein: CASRDRAYSNQPQHF

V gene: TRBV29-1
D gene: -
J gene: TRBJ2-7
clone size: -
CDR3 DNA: TGCAGCGTATTACAGGGCTACGAGCAGTACTTC
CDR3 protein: CSVLQGYEQYF

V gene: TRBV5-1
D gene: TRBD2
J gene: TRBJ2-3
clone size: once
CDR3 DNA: TGCGCCTGCACCGAGCGGGGGAGCACAGATACGCAGTATTTT
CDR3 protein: CACTERGSTDTQYF

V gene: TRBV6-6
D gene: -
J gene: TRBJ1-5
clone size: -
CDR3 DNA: TGTGCCAGCAGTCCGTGGGACGGTAATAGCAATCAGCCCCAGCATTTT
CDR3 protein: CASSPWDGNSNQPQHF

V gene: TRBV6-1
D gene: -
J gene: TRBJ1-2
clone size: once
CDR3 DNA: TGTGCCAGCAGTGCGTCAGGAATCTATGGCTACACCTTC
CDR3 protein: CASSASGIYGYTF

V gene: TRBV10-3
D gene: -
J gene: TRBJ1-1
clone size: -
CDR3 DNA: TGTGCCATCAGTGAGTCGCGGCTTTCTGGGGTGAACACTGAAGCTTTCTTT
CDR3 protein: CAISESRLSGVNTEAFF

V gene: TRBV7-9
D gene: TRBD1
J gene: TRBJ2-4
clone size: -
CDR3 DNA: TGTGCCAGCAGCCCGGGACAGCCCGGCAGCATTCAGTACTTC
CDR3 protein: CASSPGQPGSIQYF

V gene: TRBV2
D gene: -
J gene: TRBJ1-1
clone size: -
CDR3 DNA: TGTGCCAGCAGTGAAACTAACACTGAAGCTTTCTTT
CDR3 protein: CASSETNTEAFF

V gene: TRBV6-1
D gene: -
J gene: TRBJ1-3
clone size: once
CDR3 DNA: TGTGCCAGCAGTGGGGGTTTGACCCAAAACACCATATATTTT
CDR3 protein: CASSGGLTQNTIYF

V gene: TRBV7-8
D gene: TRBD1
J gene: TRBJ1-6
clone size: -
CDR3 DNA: TGTGCCAGCAACAACCAGGGGGTTGATTCACCCCTCCACTTT
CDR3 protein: CASNNQGVDSPLHF

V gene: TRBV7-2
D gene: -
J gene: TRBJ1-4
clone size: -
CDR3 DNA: TGTGCCAGCAGCTTTGGGGGTACAACTAATGAAAAACTGTTTTTT
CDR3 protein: CASSFGGTTNEKLFF

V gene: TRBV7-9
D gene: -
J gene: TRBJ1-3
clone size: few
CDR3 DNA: TGTGCCAGCAGCTTGGCAGGGGCCGGAAACACCATATATTTT
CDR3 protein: CASSLAGAGNTIYF

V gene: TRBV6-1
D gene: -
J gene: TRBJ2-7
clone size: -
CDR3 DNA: TGTGCCAGCATCTACTCTAGCCCTCGGAGGTACGAGCAGTACTTC
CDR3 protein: CASIYSSPRRYEQYF

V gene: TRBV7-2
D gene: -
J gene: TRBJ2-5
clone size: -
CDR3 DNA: TGTGCCAGCAGCTTAGCTGGGGTTGTAGTAGGAGAGACCCAGTACTTC
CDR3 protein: CASSLAGVVVGETQYF

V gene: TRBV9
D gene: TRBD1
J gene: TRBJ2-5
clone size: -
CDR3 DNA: TGTGCCAGCAGCCGGGGACAGACCCAAGAGACCCAGTACTTC
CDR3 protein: CASSRGQTQETQYF

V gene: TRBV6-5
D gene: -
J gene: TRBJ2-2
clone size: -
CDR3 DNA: TGTGCCAGCGAGAAAAGGGGGAACACCGGGGAGCTGTTTTTT
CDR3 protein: CASEKRGNTGELFF

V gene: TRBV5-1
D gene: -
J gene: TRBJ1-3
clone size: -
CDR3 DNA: TGCGCCAGCAGCTTGGACAGGGTTGGAAACACCATATATTTT
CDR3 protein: CASSLDRVGNTIYF

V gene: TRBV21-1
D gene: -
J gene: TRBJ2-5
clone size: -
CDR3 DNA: TGTGCCAGCAGCAAAGTACCCCCGGGCCTCCCTGGGGGGGGGCCTTTGGAGACCCAGTACTTC
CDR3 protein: CASSKVPPGLPGGGPLETQYF

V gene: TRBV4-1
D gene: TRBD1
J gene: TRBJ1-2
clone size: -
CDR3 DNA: TGCGCCAGCAGCCAAATTGGACAGGGGGCGAACTATGGCTACACCTTC
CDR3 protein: CASSQIGQGANYGYTF

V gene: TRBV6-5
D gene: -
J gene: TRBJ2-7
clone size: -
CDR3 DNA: TGTGCCAGCCGAAACCGGGACGGCTCCTACGAGCAGTACTTC
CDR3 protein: CASRNRDGSYEQYF

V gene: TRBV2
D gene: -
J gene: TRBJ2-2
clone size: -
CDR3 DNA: TGTGCCAGCATGTCGGGGGCCGGGGAGCTGTTTTTT
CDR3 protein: CASMSGAGELFF

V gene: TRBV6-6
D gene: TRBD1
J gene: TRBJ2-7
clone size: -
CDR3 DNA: TGTGCCAGCAGCCTGACAGGGGCTCCAGGCGAGCAGTACTTC
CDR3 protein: CASSLTGAPGEQYF

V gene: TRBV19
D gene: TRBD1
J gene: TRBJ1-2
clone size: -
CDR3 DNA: TGTGCCAGTAGTAGGGACAGGGGATATGGCTACACCTTC
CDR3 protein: CASSRDRGYGYTF

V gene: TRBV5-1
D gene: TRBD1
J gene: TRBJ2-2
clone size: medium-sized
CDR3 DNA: TGCGCCAGCTCAGGGGGCGAGAACACCGGGGAGCTGTTTTTT
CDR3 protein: CASSGGENTGELFF

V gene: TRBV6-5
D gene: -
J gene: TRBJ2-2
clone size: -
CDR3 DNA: TGTGCCAGCAGTTACAGTGGGACGAACACCGGGGAGCTGTTTTTT
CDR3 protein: CASSYSGTNTGELFF

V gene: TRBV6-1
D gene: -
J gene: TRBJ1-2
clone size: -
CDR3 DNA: TGTGCCAGCAGTCCTCAGGGGCTGGGCTATGGCTACACCTTC
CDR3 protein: CASSPQGLGYGYTF

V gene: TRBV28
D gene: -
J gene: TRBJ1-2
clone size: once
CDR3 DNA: TGTGCCAGCAGTACGCAGATCTATGGCTACACCTTC
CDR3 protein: CASSTQIYGYTF